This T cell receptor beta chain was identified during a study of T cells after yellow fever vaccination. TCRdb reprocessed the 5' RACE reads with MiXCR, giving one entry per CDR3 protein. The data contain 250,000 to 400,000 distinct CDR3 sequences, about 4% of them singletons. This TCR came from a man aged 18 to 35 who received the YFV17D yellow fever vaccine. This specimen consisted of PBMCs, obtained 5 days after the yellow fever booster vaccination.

The CDR3 DNA reads TGTGCCAGCAGTTACTCGGGGACAGGTGAAGCTTTCTTT. This translates into CASSYSGTGEAFF. V usage is TRBV6-5 and J usage is TRBJ1-1; 8 bases map to TRBD1. The CDR3 is 13 amino acids. The germline CDR1 and CDR2 sequences are MNHEY and SVGAGI. V shed 0 bases, J shed 7 bases, and the junction held 1 base outside the gene matches.